Included here is one T cell receptor (beta chain) sequence, with context. The germline gives CDR1 SQVTM, CDR2 ANQGSEA. Between the trimmed V and J ends, which lost 3 bases and 8 bases, there was a span of 14 bases. This CDR3 comprises 13 residues. This sample is drawn from a study of OX40 agonist ivuxolimab in advanced cancers. Profiling relied on immunoSEQ multiplex PCR, and the TCRdb table lists in-frame clones only, not all of them. The profile shows 45,000 to 65,000 clones, 79% of them singletons. Material: CD4+ or CD8+ T cells sorted from blood, obtained in a trial of the OX40 agonist ivuxolimab. This chain joins TRBV29-1 and TRBJ2-1, with a tentative D call TRBD2 (6 bases). The source of this sequence is an adult with an advanced solid tumor such as melanoma, head and neck, liver or kidney cancer. For the CDR3, the DNA is TGCAGCGTTGATGGGCTAGCGAGTCATGAGCAGTTCTTC. This sequence encodes CSVDGLASHEQFF.